This record looks at one T cell receptor (beta chain) sequence and its context. The antigen remains undetermined. These data come from a study of lymphopenia after photon versus proton radiotherapy. Some clones are missing from TCRdb's copy, which holds only in-frame ones; the method was immunoSEQ multiplex PCR. This table has 25,000 to 30,000 clones, roughly four fifths appearing once. V was clipped by 1 base and J by 6 bases; unmatched bases: 7. The CDR3 is 16 amino acids. The germline gives CDR1 LNHNV, CDR2 YYDKDF (reference sequence). Whole-study results and caveats: Under photons, naive T cells and diversity fell while effector/memory populations rose. After lymphocyte nadir, photon-treated repertoires showed oligoclonal expansion, especially CD8+ Temra.

The source material was peripheral blood, sampled from a patient treated with photon-based radiotherapy. This TCR derives from a man aged 45-65 years with gastric cancer. The chain couples TRBV15 to TRBJ2-3; 10 positions agree with TRBD2. The CDR3 sequence: CATSRVIAGGSDTQYF. The CDR3 DNA reads as TGTGCCACCAGCAGAGTTATAGCGGGGGGATCGGATACGCAGTATTTT.